This TCR beta chain originates from a study of early T cells in non-severe SARS-CoV-2 infection. Overall study context: Unpaired chains resulted from sequencing bulk RNA of unsorted whole blood. Notes on the study in general: CD4 and private specificities were missed by VDJdb matching, which favored anti-spike CD8 responses.

As part of library construction, unique molecular identifiers were attached to individual cDNA molecules. Each CDR3 protein is one row after TCRdb ran MiXCR on the 5' RACE reads. The data hold about 42,000 distinct CDR3 sequences, with 6% to 7.5% observed a single time. Turning to this clonotype: Its target is not known.

Germline V lookup: CDR1 LNHDA, CDR2 SQIVND (reference sequence). The CDR3 runs to 16 residues. V was pared by 7 bases and J by 0 bases, with 13 bases between. The receptor was derived from an adult who was a healthcare worker with PCR-confirmed SARS-CoV-2 infection or an uninfected control (not recorded which). This sequence joins TRBV19 and TRBJ2-6; D ambiguous. Sequences were obtained from whole blood. The chain's CDR3 is CASKPDPISGANVLTF. In DNA form, the CDR3 reads TGTGCCAGTAAGCCAGATCCCATCTCTGGGGCCAACGTCCTGACTTTC.